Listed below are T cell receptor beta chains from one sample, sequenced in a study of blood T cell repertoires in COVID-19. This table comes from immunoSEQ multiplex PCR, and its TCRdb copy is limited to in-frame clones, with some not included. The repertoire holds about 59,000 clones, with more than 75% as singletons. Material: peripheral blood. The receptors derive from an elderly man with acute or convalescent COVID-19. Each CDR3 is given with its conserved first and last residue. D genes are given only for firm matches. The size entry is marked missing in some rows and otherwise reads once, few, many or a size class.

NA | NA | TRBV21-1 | CASSPPKEGADGYTF
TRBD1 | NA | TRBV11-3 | CASSLGQNYNEQFF
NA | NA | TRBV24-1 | CATSDGEPRELFF
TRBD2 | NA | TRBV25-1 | CASSGLAHTLSYEQYF
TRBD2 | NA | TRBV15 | CATSRAGGRFNYQETQYF
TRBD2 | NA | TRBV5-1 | CASSLPGLAGGTGELFF
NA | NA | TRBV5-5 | CASSLRTTGNQPQHF
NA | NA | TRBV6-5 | CASGEVSTDTQYF
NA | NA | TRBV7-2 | CASTNEQFF
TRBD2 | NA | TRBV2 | CASSGRGPGGEQYF
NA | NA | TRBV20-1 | CSASRPDTQYF
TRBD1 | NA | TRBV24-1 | CATSDSKFTGANYGYTF
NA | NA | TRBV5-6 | CASSRDLGGDSPLHF
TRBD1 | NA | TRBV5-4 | CASSLDGTGEAFF
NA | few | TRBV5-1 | CASSLGRITDTQYF
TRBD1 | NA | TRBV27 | CASSLSWRQGAGNEQFF
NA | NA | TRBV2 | CASNTDRRIQPQHF
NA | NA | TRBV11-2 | CASSLDLSSGEQYF
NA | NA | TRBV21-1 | CASRDPTGSPSYNEQFF
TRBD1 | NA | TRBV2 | CASSRQGPATNEKLFF
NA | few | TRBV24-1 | CATQAQSNQPQHF
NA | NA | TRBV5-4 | CASSLLQGNTEAFF
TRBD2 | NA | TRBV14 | CASSPLLAGEYNEQFF
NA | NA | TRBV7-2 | CASSLAFEQFF
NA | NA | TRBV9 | CASSPRSEGARGDTQYF
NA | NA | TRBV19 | CASSTDSHPGSGNTIYF
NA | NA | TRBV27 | CASGDPEDEQYF
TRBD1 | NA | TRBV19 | CASSITGAGANVLTF
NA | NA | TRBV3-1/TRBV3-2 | CASSLRGAGVGEQYF
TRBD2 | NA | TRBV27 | CASRYSGRGYEQYF
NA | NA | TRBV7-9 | CASSLSPRGYTF
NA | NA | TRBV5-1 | CASSLAGQGNTIYF
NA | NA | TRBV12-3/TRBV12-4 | CASSADGNQPQHF